The rows below give T cell receptor beta chains drawn from one sample of a study of vaccination and CD4 T cells after COVID-19. These receptors lack a known antigen. MiXCR, run by TCRdb on the PCR reads, gives a single entry per CDR3 protein. The sample consists of thousands of distinct CDR3 sequences, 34% of them appearing once. The material sequenced was CD4+ T cells from blood, cultured in vitro, taken after SARS-CoV-2 vaccination. These TCRs come from a human donor who had recovered from COVID-19. Both conserved end residues are part of each CDR3. The D gene is left open where the match is weak. Size is omitted from some rows. Given values are once, few, many or a class for expanded clones.

d_gene	abundance	v_gene	j_gene	CDR3aa	CDR3nt
TRBD2	-	TRBV5-8	TRBJ2-1	CASSELAGGVNEQFF	TGTGCCAGCAGCGAACTAGCGGGAGGTGTGAATGAGCAGTTCTTC
-	-	TRBV27	TRBJ1-2	CASSPRGGAYGYTF	TGTGCCAGCAGTCCCCGGGGGGGCGCCTATGGCTACACCTTC
TRBD1	-	TRBV3-1	TRBJ2-5	CASSQGTGSPETQYF	TGTGCCAGCAGCCAAGGGACAGGGAGTCCGGAGACCCAGTACTTC
-	few	TRBV20-1	TRBJ2-1	CSARDPLGGANVDEQFF	TGCAGTGCTAGAGATCCCCTGGGGGGGGCGAACGTCGATGAGCAGTTCTTC
TRBD1	-	TRBV6-1	TRBJ1-1	CASRAKSGTAQNTEAFF	TGTGCCAGCAGGGCAAAATCCGGGACAGCCCAGAACACTGAAGCTTTCTTT
-	-	TRBV20-1	TRBJ2-5	CSANPRVKETQYF	TGCAGTGCTAACCCCAGGGTAAAAGAGACCCAGTACTTC
TRBD2	few	TRBV6-2/TRBV6-3	TRBJ2-1	CASSLGTSGRGEQFF	TGTGCCAGCAGTTTGGGGACTAGCGGGAGGGGTGAGCAGTTCTTC
-	-	TRBV7-2	TRBJ2-1	CASTSALESNEQFF	TGTGCCAGCACCTCAGCACTAGAGAGCAATGAGCAGTTCTTC
TRBD2	few	TRBV27	TRBJ2-2	CASRLAGGSGELFF	TGTGCCTCTCGACTAGCGGGAGGATCCGGGGAGCTGTTTTTT
-	few	TRBV19	TRBJ1-1	CASSIFTATSTEAFF	TGTGCCAGTAGTATATTCACAGCGACGAGCACTGAAGCTTTCTTT
-	few	TRBV28	TRBJ1-5	CASSFPSPNQPQHF	TGTGCCAGCAGTTTTCCGAGTCCCAATCAGCCCCAGCATTTT
TRBD2	few	TRBV27	TRBJ2-7	CASSLSGGTSGSGQYF	TGTGCCAGCAGTTTATCTGGAGGGACTAGCGGGAGTGGGCAGTACTTC
-	-	TRBV27	TRBJ1-5	CASSFNLNQPQHF	TGTGCCAGCAGTTTTAACCTCAATCAGCCCCAGCATTTT
TRBD2	-	TRBV20-1	TRBJ2-1	CSAPVPWGGNEQFF	TGCAGTGCTCCGGTCCCATGGGGGGGGAATGAGCAGTTCTTC
TRBD1	-	TRBV5-4	TRBJ1-1	CASSSLGQTNTEAFF	TGTGCCAGCAGCTCGCTGGGACAGACGAACACTGAAGCTTTCTTT
-	-	TRBV20-1	TRBJ1-3	CSARRTQGSSGNTKYF	TGCAGTGCTAGAAGAACCCAGGGGTCCTCTGGAAACACCAAATATTTT
TRBD1	-	TRBV20-1	TRBJ2-7	CSAYDRGLLYEQYF	TGCAGTGCTTATGACAGGGGGTTACTTTACGAGCAGTACTTC
TRBD1	-	TRBV11-2	TRBJ2-3	CASSLTRGTEYTDTQYF	TGTGCCAGCAGCTTAACTAGGGGGACAGAGTACACAGATACGCAGTATTTT
-	-	TRBV27	TRBJ2-6	CASGPEEGVGANVLTF	TGTGCCAGCGGACCAGAGGAGGGGGTAGGGGCCAACGTCCTGACTTTC
TRBD2	-	TRBV20-1	TRBJ2-3	CSAGKASGGTDTQYF	TGCAGTGCTGGGAAAGCTAGCGGGGGGACAGATACGCAGTATTTT
-	-	TRBV16	TRBJ1-2	CASSQSSPSAGYTF	TGTGCCAGCAGCCAATCTAGTCCCTCGGCTGGCTACACCTTC
TRBD1	-	TRBV27	TRBJ1-2	CASRGQGTYGYTF	TGTGCCAGCAGGGGACAGGGGACCTATGGCTACACCTTC
-	-	TRBV29-1	TRBJ2-2	CSGGQRNTGELFF	TGCAGCGGGGGTCAAAGGAACACCGGGGAGCTGTTTTTT
-	-	TRBV7-2	TRBJ2-7	CASSLGEGSYEQYF	TGTGCCAGCAGCTTAGGAGAGGGTTCCTACGAGCAGTACTTC
-	-	TRBV5-1	TRBJ1-5	CASSVDSVNQPQHF	TGCGCCAGCAGCGTAGACTCTGTCAATCAGCCCCAGCATTTT
TRBD1	-	TRBV12-5	TRBJ2-5	CASGYRGQETQYF	TGTGCTAGTGGTTACAGGGGACAAGAGACCCAGTACTTC
-	few	TRBV5-5	TRBJ2-7	CASSSGSYEQYF	TGTGCCAGCAGCTCTGGTTCCTACGAGCAGTACTTC
-	-	TRBV5-1	TRBJ2-5	CASSFGGEETQYF	TGCGCCAGCAGCTTCGGGGGCGAGGAGACCCAGTACTTC
TRBD2	-	TRBV19	TRBJ2-3	CASSIRGRAADTQYF	TGTGCCAGTAGTATTCGAGGGAGGGCGGCAGATACGCAGTATTTT
TRBD1	once	TRBV10-3	TRBJ1-5	CAISEVPGGNQPQHF	TGTGCCATCAGTGAGGTGCCAGGGGGGAATCAGCCCCAGCATTTT
TRBD1	few	TRBV5-4	TRBJ1-2	CASSLGTGDGYTF	TGTGCCAGCAGCCTAGGGACAGGGGACGGCTACACCTTC
-	-	TRBV20-1	TRBJ2-7	CSAPSGVTEQYF	TGCAGTGCTCCCTCAGGGGTTACCGAGCAGTACTTC
TRBD1	few	TRBV27	TRBJ1-6	CASSLSAPGQGYSYNSPLHF	TGTGCCAGCAGTTTATCCGCACCGGGACAGGGATACTCCTATAATTCACCCCTCCACTTT
-	-	TRBV5-4	TRBJ2-4	CASSLAKSQNIQYF	TGTGCCAGCAGCTTGGCGAAAAGCCAAAACATTCAGTACTTC
-	-	TRBV6-5	TRBJ1-2	CASSSQIGNYGYTF	TGTGCCAGCAGTTCCCAGATCGGAAACTATGGCTACACCTTC
-	-	TRBV20-1	TRBJ1-1	CSARDRVRNTEAFF	TGCAGTGCTAGAGATCGGGTCAGGAACACTGAAGCTTTCTTT